This T cell receptor beta chain was recovered during a study of T cells in Graves' hyperthyroidism and ophthalmopathy (dated 2019 in TCRdb). In terms of the full investigation: TCR V-J signatures able to tell the groups apart were searched for in a discovery cohort of some 100 patients, of whom under 45 had Graves' ophthalmopathy and 57 had stable Graves' hyperthyroidism. Prospective prediction of ophthalmopathy was tested in an independent validation cohort of some 19 hyperthyroidism patients and around 16 patients who later progressed to ophthalmopathy. For training and testing, the approximately 97 patients in the discovery cohort were randomly divided in a 7:3 ratio. In addition, the study compared T-cell repertoires in thyroid tissue and in blood from a handful of Graves' hyperthyroidism patients. After sampling, hyperthyroidism patients received methimazole starting at 30 mg daily, and ophthalmopathy patients received high-dose intravenous methylprednisolone. According to the paper, TCR Vbeta CDR3 sequencing was carried out on more than 120 peripheral blood samples, which came from approximately 41 ophthalmopathy, roughly 75 hyperthyroidism and approximately 17 progressor patients. What the work shows at the level of the full study, not this receptor alone: During validation, the model predicted progression to ophthalmopathy a median of roughly six months ahead of onset, with 60% to 71% sensitivity and under 85% specificity. A model built on a 13 V-J signature distinguished ophthalmopathy from stable hyperthyroidism, reaching 87.88% sensitivity and approximately 83% specificity in cross-validation and 80%/75% in testing. No statistical method was used to set the sample size in advance, and investigators knew the group allocation. Most expanded thyroid clonotypes (frequency above 0.001) were also detected in blood, a finding suggesting that blood repertoires may reflect thyroid immune responses.

Via the germline V gene (reference sequence), CDR1 is LNHNV and CDR2 YYDKDF. Its CDR3 holds 15 amino acids, cysteine through phenylalanine. The sequence is cut down to CDR3 DNA, 45 bases in frame from base 1. A distance of 12 bases separates the germline ends of V and J, which lose 0 bases and 3 bases respectively. Stable Graves' hyperthyroidism was defined as the absence of progression to ophthalmopathy over 18 months of follow-up. Hyperthyroidism patients were newly diagnosed, with disease duration under 2 months, and aged 18 to 65 years. Exclusion was applied to patients with uncontrolled infections, other autoimmune diseases, pregnancy or lactation. Diagnoses were established on the basis of clinical symptoms, serum thyroxine and TRAb, thyroid ultrasound, and orbital computed tomography. Total RNA was extracted with Trizol reagent, and quality was checked on an Agilent 2100 Bioanalyzer. TCR beta CDR3 regions were amplified from RNA transcripts. For the first round of RT-PCR on the TCR CDR3, the HTBI primer set was used together with the Qiagen OneStep RT-PCR kit. The libraries were constructed in a second round of multiplex PCR and then size-selected and purified. The libraries were sequenced on an Illumina HiSeq2000 using paired-end 100 bp reads. The authors' analysis ran thus. SOAPnuke was used to process the raw data, removing reads that contained adapters or uncalled bases, had a mean Phred below 15, or lacked an exact match to the constant primer or identifier. High-quality paired reads were merged using COPE v1.2.5, and each unique nucleotide sequence was defined as a clonotype. Clonotypes were aligned to IMGT TRBV, TRBD and TRBJ reference segments using MiTCR v1.1. Analysis was restricted to V-J combinations with a frequency above 0.0001, which covered roughly 99% of repertoires. A TCS score was defined as the ratio between F50 (clonal expansion) and ExV (chaos), using BLOSUM62-based TCRdist between CDR3 peptides within each V-J. Welch's t-statistics and random forest reduced some 510 V-J features to 13, which were used in a naive Bayes classifier (R e1071). TCRdb reprocessed the public reads (quality trimming at Q25 with fastp, clone calling with MiXCR) and kept in-frame beta chains. Merged by CDR3 protein, the rows form single entries marked with the most common genes and DNA. The V and J calls here are based on TCRdb, not the publication. This sample comprises hundreds of thousands of distinct CDR3 sequences, around 46% of them detected only once. The ten largest make up just under 8.5% of the sample.

Comment on this clonotype: Its antigen has not been determined. Base qualities are not provided; no much larger clone lies one nucleotide away.

The sequencing sample was made of peripheral blood or thyroid tissue (not recorded which). This receptor was obtained from a woman between 18 and 29 years old with Graves' hyperthyroidism. Donor details come from another sample of the same person, matched by shared clones. The rearrangement joined TRBV15 to TRBJ2-7, with no reliable assignment of the D segment. The CDR3 protein is CATSRDRTPFYEQYF. The sequenced DNA: TGTGCCACCAGCAGAGATCGGACCCCCTTCTACGAGCAGTACTTC.